Presented here are 18 T cell receptor beta chains from one specimen sequenced in a study of read filtering for tumor transcriptome and immune sequencing. This library used about 400 ng RNA and molecular barcoded adaptors spanning alpha/delta and beta/gamma chains. TCRdb reprocessed the reads via MiXCR and lists one record per CDR3 protein. In the table there are approximately 43,000 distinct CDR3 sequences, over 10% of which are singletons. Sequences were obtained from a population of CD138-negative cells sorted from bone marrow. The receptors were gathered from a donor at least 40 years old with multiple myeloma.

This clonotype was detected ten times or more. The chain joins TRBV6-2 or TRBV6-3 to TRBJ1-1; D remains unclear. This CDR3 has 13 amino acids. Germline V gene lookup returns CDR1 MNHEY and CDR2 SVGEGT. V was cut by 6 bases and J by 2 bases, with 10 bases left in between. The CDR3 protein is CASRPQVNTEAFF. The DNA of the CDR3 is TGTGCCAGCAGACCGCAAGTTAACACTGAAGCTTTCTTT.

This clonotype was found many times. This chain connects TRBV24-1 to TRBJ1-2; tentative D call: TRBD1 (5 bases). The V and J ends lost 3 bases and 2 bases respectively, with 12 bases between them. CDR3 length: 15 residues. The germline CDR1 and CDR2 sequences are KGHDR and SFDVKD. The CDR3, as DNA: TGTGCCACCAGTGATGCGGGACGGTCGAACTATGGCTACACCTTC. The encoded protein is CATSDAGRSNYGYTF.

This clonotype was picked up many times. The V and J genes are TRBV20-1 and TRBJ2-7, with D perhaps matching TRBD2 (6 bases). Germline CDR1 is DFQATT and CDR2 is SNEGSKA (reference sequence). Trimming left V 6 bases short and J 0 bases short, with 15 bases between. This CDR3 has 14 amino acids. CDR3 loop: CSARPGDSSYEQYF. DNA for the CDR3: TGCAGTGCCCGCCCCGGGGACTCCTCCTACGAGCAGTACTTC.

This clonotype was detected many times. The chain's CDR3 is CSARDSVNYGYTF. CDR3 bases: TGCAGTGCTCGGGACTCCGTGAACTATGGCTACACCTTC. The J gene is TRBJ1-2, the V gene TRBV20-1; weak D call: TRBD1 (5 bases). Germline V gives CDR1 DFQATT, CDR2 SNEGSKA (reference sequence). V lost 5 bases and J lost 2, with 12 bases in between. The CDR3 runs to 13 residues.

This clonotype was found many times. This chain joins TRBV29-1 and TRBJ2-3; no clear D. Trimming cost V 6 bases and J 0 bases, with 10 bases left between them. This CDR3 has 13 residues. Germline values: CDR1 SQVTM, CDR2 ANQGSEA. CDR3 residues: CSVWTPSTDTQYF. The CDR3 nucleotides are TGCAGCGTCTGGACGCCTAGCACAGATACGCAGTATTTT.

This chain connects TRBV19 to TRBJ2-3; D may be TRBD1 (5 bases). CDR1 and CDR2 (germline): LNHDA, SQIVND (reference sequence). V lost 3 bases to trimming and J lost 5 bases, with 18 bases between them. The CDR3 runs to 16 residues. The DNA for the CDR3 is TGTGCCAGTAGTATTCGTTTAGGGGTTTCCGGAGATACGCAGTATTTT. Its protein is CASSIRLGVSGDTQYF.

This clonotype has at least ten counts. The rearrangement links TRBV29-1 to TRBJ2-7; 8 bases align to TRBD2. The germline CDR1 and CDR2 sequences are SQVTM and ANQGSEA. This CDR3 contains 11 residues. The ends lost 7 bases at V and 9 bases at J; junction bases unmatched: 8. The CDR3 DNA is TGCAGCGCCCGCGGGGGGCGGGTGCAGTACTTC. Its protein is CSARGGRVQYF.

This clonotype was seen many times. The chain combines TRBV10-3 with TRBJ2-1; 12 nucleotides agree with TRBD2. Trimming removed 6 bases from V and 6 bases from J; junction bases left unmatched: 6. CDR1 and CDR2 from the germline V gene are ENHRY and SYGVKD. The CDR3 is 15 amino acids. Written as DNA, the CDR3 is TGTGCCATCAGACAGACTAGCGGGAGACCCAATGAGCAGTTCTTC. This encodes CAIRQTSGRPNEQFF.

This clonotype was recorded at least ten times. The gene calls are TRBV29-1 and TRBJ1-2; weak D call: TRBD1 (6 bases). The germline V gene encodes CDR1 SQVTM and CDR2 ANQGSEA. Trimming took 4 bases from V and 3 from J, leaving 6 bases between them. The CDR3 covers 11 residues. The CDR3 DNA sequence: TGCAGCGTTGGACAGGACTATGGCTACACCTTC. This encodes CSVGQDYGYTF.

A word on this clonotype: The likely explanation is a read error, given a far larger clone one base away. The chain links TRBV12-2 to TRBJ2-1; the DNA was not used to check the table's D call, TRBD2. TRBV12-2 is a documented pseudogene. The CDR3 runs to 16 residues. In nucleotides, the CDR3 is TGTGCCAGCAGCTTAGGACTAGCGGGAGATCTCGATGAGCAGCTCTTC. Translation: CASSLGLAGDLDEQLF.

This clonotype came up a few times. This sequence joins TRBV28 and TRBJ2-5; 8 bases line up with TRBD2. The germline V gene has CDR1 MDHEN and CDR2 SYDVKM. CDR3 length: 14 amino acids. Germline trimming cut 5 bases from V and 1 base from J; bases unmatched to any gene: 3. The CDR3 region is CASSHAGGQETQYF. In DNA form, the CDR3 reads TGTGCCAGCAGTCACGCGGGGGGCCAAGAGACCCAGTACTTC.

Turning to this clonotype: A much larger clone lies a single base off, so this may be a read error. This chain uses TRBV2 with TRBJ2-7; 9 nucleotides agree with TRBD2. The CDR3 has 17 amino acids. In germline, CDR1 is SNHLY, CDR2 FYNNEI. V lost 1 base, J lost 1 base, and 8 bases stayed unmatched. The CDR3 bases are TGTGCCAGCAGTGAAGGGGGTAGCGGGAGTGGGTCCTACGAGCAGTACTTC. Encoded protein: CASSEGGSGSGSYEQYF.

This clonotype was observed many times. This sequence joins TRBV3-1 and TRBJ1-1, with 7 positions matching TRBD1. This CDR3 is 13 amino acids long. Germline trimming cut 4 bases from V and 5 bases from J; bases unmatched to any gene: 4. Germline V gene lookup returns CDR1 LGHDT and CDR2 YNNKEL (reference sequence). CDR3 loop: CASSRQGGTEAFF. For the CDR3, the DNA is TGTGCCAGCAGCCGACAGGGTGGGACTGAAGCTTTCTTT.

About this clonotype itself: A read error is possible here, since a much larger clone lies one base away. CDR3 DNA: TGCGGTGCTAGAGATGCAACAGACGGGGAGCTGTTTTTT. It encodes CGARDATDGELFF. The chain couples TRBV20-1 to TRBJ2-2, with D hard to call. Germline CDR1 DFQATT, CDR2 SNEGSKA (reference sequence). This CDR3 has 13 amino acids.

This clonotype was counted many times. The chain joins TRBV20-1 to TRBJ1-5; TRBD1 might be the D (6 bases). Germline loops: CDR1 DFQATT, CDR2 SNEGSKA (reference sequence). Deletions cut 6 bases from V and 0 bases from J, with 12 bases between. The CDR3 loop spans 14 amino acids. The CDR3 region has the DNA TGCAGTGCGAGAAGGGGGGATAGCAATCAGCCCCAGCATTTT. Its protein product is CSARRGDSNQPQHF.

A word on this clonotype: A much larger clone sits a single nucleotide away, making a read error possible. V and J are TRBV5-4 and TRBJ2-1; 11 nucleotides match TRBD2. The CDR3 contains 16 residues. The V gene's germline CDR1 is SGHNT and CDR2 YYREEE (reference sequence). V lost 4 bases and J lost 6; bases outside the gene matches: 9. The CDR3 sequence is CASSPSSGRTCNEQFF. The DNA for the CDR3 is TGTGCCAGCAGCCCCTCTAGCGGGAGGACGTGCAATGAGCAGTTCTTC.

About this clonotype: At one boundary the junction diverges from the germline segment, which might be a read error. V usage is TRBV7-8 and J usage is TRBJ2-5; 12 bases are shared with TRBD2. This CDR3 has 22 amino acids. In germline, CDR1 is SGHVS, CDR2 FQNEAQ. CDR3 nucleotide sequence: TGCGCCAGCAGCCAACTCTCCGCTTTGGGACTAGCGGGTGATAATTTCCAAGAGACCCGGTACTTC. Translation: CASSQLSALGLAGDNFQETRYF.

Remarks on this clonotype: Relative to the germline gene, one junction end is altered; a read error may explain this. The chain has TRBV7-3 and TRBJ1-4, with D hard to call. CDR1 and CDR2 from the germline V gene are SGHTA and FQGTGA. This CDR3 has 16 amino acids. CDR3 sequence: CASSLKNERYNERLFF. CDR3 bases: TGTGCCAGCAGCTTAAAAAACGAAAGGTATAATGAAAGACTGTTTTTT.